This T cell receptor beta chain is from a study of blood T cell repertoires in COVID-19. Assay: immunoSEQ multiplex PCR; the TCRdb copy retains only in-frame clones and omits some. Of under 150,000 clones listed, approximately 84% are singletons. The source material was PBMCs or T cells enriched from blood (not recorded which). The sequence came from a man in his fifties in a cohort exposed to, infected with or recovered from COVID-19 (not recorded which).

The CDR3 region is CASSQDRASYGYTF. The CDR3 bases are TGTGCCAGCAGCCAGGACAGGGCCTCCTATGGCTACACCTTC. This chain joins TRBV5-5 and TRBJ1-2, with TRBD1 identical over 8 bases. The V and J ends lost 4 bases and 4 bases, in that order; junction bases with no gene match: 6. Germline loops: CDR1 SGHKS, CDR2 YYEKEE (reference sequence). The CDR3 is 14 residues long.